This entry is about one T cell receptor beta chain. The data belong to a study of T cell changes during pregnancy in multiple sclerosis. The CDR3 is 11 residues long. With 5 bases removed from V and 8 bases from J, the gap between germline ends came to 10 bases. The germline V gene has CDR1 GTSNPN and CDR2 SVGIG (reference sequence). Method: immunoSEQ multiplex PCR; TCRdb's copy keeps in-frame clones and lacks some. The sample yields 90,000 to 150,000 clones, 93% seen once. The chain employs TRBV30 and TRBJ2-1, with D possibly matching TRBD2 (5 bases). This TCR was recovered from a female donor with multiple sclerosis, enrolled in a pregnancy study. The sample here was peripheral blood, taken before pregnancy. CDR3 DNA sequence: TGTGCCTGGGGACTCCAGGATGAGCAGTTCTTC. This codes for CAWGLQDEQFF.